This is a list of T cell receptor beta chains from one sample in a study of blood T cells in healthy people across ages. TCRdb called the 5' RACE reads again in MiXCR, with one record for every CDR3 protein. The sample shows 850,000 to 1,000,000 distinct CDR3 sequences, just over 50% of them seen only once. The sequenced sample was blood. The receptors here all came from a woman aged 55-75 years in good health. Each CDR3 is given with its conserved first and last residue. Fields, in order: CDR3 protein, CDR3 DNA, clone size, V gene, J gene, D gene. The D gene is left open where the match is weak. Not every row has a clone size; where given, it reads once, few, many or a size class.

CDR3 protein: CASSRMFGTGVHEQYF
CDR3 DNA: TGTGCCAGCAGCCGGATGTTTGGGACAGGGGTCCACGAGCAGTACTTC
clone size: few
V gene: TRBV3-1
J gene: TRBJ2-7
D gene: TRBD1

CDR3 protein: CSATNPGGASYEQYF
CDR3 DNA: TGCAGTGCTACCAACCCGGGCGGGGCTTCCTACGAGCAGTACTTC
clone size: .
V gene: TRBV20-1
J gene: TRBJ2-7
D gene: .

CDR3 protein: CASSVGGQGRGYTF
CDR3 DNA: TGTGCCAGCAGTGTCGGGGGACAGGGTAGGGGCTACACCTTC
clone size: .
V gene: TRBV4-2
J gene: TRBJ1-2
D gene: TRBD1

CDR3 protein: CSAPILAGARTDTQYF
CDR3 DNA: TGCAGTGCTCCGATTCTAGCGGGAGCCCGCACAGATACGCAGTATTTT
clone size: .
V gene: TRBV20-1
J gene: TRBJ2-3
D gene: TRBD2

CDR3 protein: CASSKRGTYRHYGYTF
CDR3 DNA: TGTGCCAGCAGCAAAAGGGGGACCTACAGGCACTATGGCTACACCTTC
clone size: few
V gene: TRBV21-1
J gene: TRBJ1-2
D gene: .

CDR3 protein: CASRSRDRALWANTGELFF
CDR3 DNA: TGTGCCAGCAGGTCCCGGGACAGGGCATTATGGGCGAACACCGGGGAGCTGTTTTTT
clone size: .
V gene: TRBV13
J gene: TRBJ2-2
D gene: TRBD1

CDR3 protein: CASSGRQPQHF
CDR3 DNA: TGTGCCAGCAGTGGTAGGCAGCCCCAGCATTTT
clone size: .
V gene: TRBV6-1
J gene: TRBJ1-5
D gene: .

CDR3 protein: CASSDGTGGTDTQYF
CDR3 DNA: TGTGCCAGCAGTGACGGGACAGGGGGCACAGATACGCAGTATTTT
clone size: .
V gene: TRBV6-4
J gene: TRBJ2-3
D gene: TRBD1

CDR3 protein: CASSSRDRVYQPQHF
CDR3 DNA: TGTGCCAGCAGTTCCCGGGACAGGGTTTATCAGCCCCAGCATTTT
clone size: few
V gene: TRBV28
J gene: TRBJ1-5
D gene: TRBD1

CDR3 protein: CASSVAQVDGYTF
CDR3 DNA: TGTGCCAGCAGCGTAGCGCAAGTGGATGGCTACACCTTC
clone size: few
V gene: TRBV7-9
J gene: TRBJ1-2
D gene: .

CDR3 protein: CASITNGHLRETQYF
CDR3 DNA: TGTGCCAGCATCACGAATGGGCACCTACGGGAGACCCAGTACTTC
clone size: few
V gene: TRBV2
J gene: TRBJ2-5
D gene: .

CDR3 protein: CASSFLAGGPQEQFF
CDR3 DNA: TGCGCCAGCAGCTTCTTGGCGGGAGGGCCGCAGGAGCAGTTCTTC
clone size: .
V gene: TRBV5-1
J gene: TRBJ2-1
D gene: TRBD2

CDR3 protein: CASSPVEGYEQYF
CDR3 DNA: TGCGCCAGCAGCCCAGTGGAGGGCTACGAGCAGTACTTC
clone size: .
V gene: TRBV5-1
J gene: TRBJ2-7
D gene: .

CDR3 protein: CASSHSRGSNEKLFF
CDR3 DNA: TGCGCCAGCAGCCACAGTCGGGGGTCTAATGAAAAACTGTTTTTT
clone size: .
V gene: TRBV4-1
J gene: TRBJ1-4
D gene: .

CDR3 protein: CASSPGTGPGDYGYTF
CDR3 DNA: TGCGCCAGCAGCCCCGGGACAGGCCCGGGGGACTATGGCTACACCTTC
clone size: .
V gene: TRBV4-1
J gene: TRBJ1-2
D gene: TRBD1

CDR3 protein: CSARERNGETQYF
CDR3 DNA: TGCAGTGCTAGAGAGCGGAACGGCGAGACCCAGTACTTC
clone size: .
V gene: TRBV20-1
J gene: TRBJ2-5
D gene: .

CDR3 protein: CASSYAQAVSYEQYF
CDR3 DNA: TGTGCCAGCAGTTACGCCCAGGCCGTCTCCTACGAGCAGTACTTC
clone size: once
V gene: TRBV6-6
J gene: TRBJ2-7
D gene: .

CDR3 protein: CASSVGQGATYEQYF
CDR3 DNA: TGTGCCAGCAGCGTGGGACAGGGGGCCACCTACGAGCAGTACTTC
clone size: .
V gene: TRBV9
J gene: TRBJ2-7
D gene: TRBD1

CDR3 protein: CASNRQGSKNIQYF
CDR3 DNA: TGTGCCAGCAACCGACAGGGTTCCAAAAACATTCAGTACTTC
clone size: .
V gene: TRBV6-5
J gene: TRBJ2-4
D gene: TRBD1

CDR3 protein: CASSLRQGQEFF
CDR3 DNA: TGTGCCAGCAGTCTCCGCCAGGGACAGGAGTTCTTC
clone size: .
V gene: TRBV27
J gene: TRBJ2-1
D gene: TRBD1

CDR3 protein: CSTIDTYNYGYTF
CDR3 DNA: TGCAGTACTATCGACACCTATAACTATGGCTACACCTTC
clone size: once
V gene: TRBV20-1
J gene: TRBJ1-2
D gene: .

CDR3 protein: CSARVLEGTDTQYF
CDR3 DNA: TGCAGTGCTAGGGTATTAGAAGGCACAGATACGCAGTATTTT
clone size: .
V gene: TRBV20-1
J gene: TRBJ2-3
D gene: .

CDR3 protein: CSASESSGSGSMETQYF
CDR3 DNA: TGCAGTGCTAGTGAGTCTAGCGGGAGTGGGTCCATGGAGACCCAGTACTTC
clone size: .
V gene: TRBV20-1
J gene: TRBJ2-5
D gene: TRBD2

CDR3 protein: CIPRAREGQETQYF
CDR3 DNA: TGCATTCCCCGGGCGCGGGAGGGACAAGAGACCCAGTACTTC
clone size: .
V gene: TRBV20-1
J gene: TRBJ2-5
D gene: TRBD2

CDR3 protein: CASSPLGQGRGEQYF
CDR3 DNA: TGTGCCAGCAGCCCCCTGGGACAGGGGCGTGGGGAGCAGTACTTC
clone size: .
V gene: TRBV7-2
J gene: TRBJ2-7
D gene: TRBD1